In this sample, the clone carrying this T cell receptor (beta chain) turned up a few times. As yet, its antigen is unknown. iRepertoire HTBI primers and Arm-PCR of CDR3 regions built TCR beta libraries. TCRdb fed the multiplex PCR reads into MiXCR, producing one record per CDR3 protein. The sample lists 540,000 or so distinct CDR3 sequences, about 13% occurring once. These data originate in a study of regulatory T cells in long-lasting Graves disease. On the study more broadly: Less than 3 months of antithyroid drugs had been taken by newly diagnosed Graves' patients.

CDR3 length: 14 residues. Germline CDR1 is ENHRY and CDR2 is SYGVKD. Between the trimmed V and J ends, which lost 7 bases and 5 bases, there was a span of 17 bases. Regarding the study as a whole: The study found persistent patients shared more public clonotypes (roughly 3,000) than new patients (around 1,000).

The time point: newly diagnosed GD, antithyroid drugs for less than 3 months. The TCR library was prepared using RNA isolated from PBMCs. These same data were also listed under a study on T cells in Graves' hyperthyroidism and ophthalmopathy. In that study: Among clonotypes expanded in thyroid above 0.001, most were also found in blood.

The clonotype was recovered from a man younger than 45 with Graves disease. The sequencing here drew on peripheral blood mononuclear cells (PBMCs), taken at new diagnosis, from a patient treated with antithyroid drugs. The rearrangement links TRBV10-3 to TRBJ1-1, with D possibly matching TRBD1 (6 bases). The CDR3 loop is CAIKEGGGLTEAFF. The CDR3 DNA is TGTGCCATCAAGGAAGGGGGGGGCCTTACTGAAGCTTTCTTT.